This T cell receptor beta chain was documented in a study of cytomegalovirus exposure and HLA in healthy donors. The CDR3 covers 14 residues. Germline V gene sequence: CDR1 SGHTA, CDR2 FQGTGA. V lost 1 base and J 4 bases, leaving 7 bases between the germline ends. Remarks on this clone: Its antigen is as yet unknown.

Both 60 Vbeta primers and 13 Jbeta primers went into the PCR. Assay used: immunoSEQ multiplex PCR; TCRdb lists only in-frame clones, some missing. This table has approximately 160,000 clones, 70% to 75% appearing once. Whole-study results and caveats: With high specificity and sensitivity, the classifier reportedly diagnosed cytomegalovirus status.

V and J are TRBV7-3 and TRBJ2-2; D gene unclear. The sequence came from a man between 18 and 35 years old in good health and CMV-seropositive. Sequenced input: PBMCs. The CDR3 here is CASSLMPSTGELFF. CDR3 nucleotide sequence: TGTGCCAGCAGCTTAATGCCCAGCACCGGGGAGCTGTTTTTT.